Presented here are 7 T cell receptor beta chains from one specimen sequenced in a study of shared T cell receptors in the human thymus. Produced via immunoSEQ multiplex PCR; TCRdb's table is partial and in-frame only. Among 600,000 to 900,000 clones listed, 70% to 90% were seen once. The same specimen was also included in a second study, on human thymus T cells.

Input material: thymocytes. These receptors were taken from a girl under three years old with a congenital heart defect.

V usage is TRBV4-1 and J usage is TRBJ1-1; possibly TRBD1 for D (6 bases). Trimming removed 0 bases at V and 2 bases at J, with 19 bases between. Germline values: CDR1 MGHRA, CDR2 YSYEKL. The CDR3 sequence is 18 residues long. CDR3: CASSQEESAGALNTEAFF. CDR3 bases: TGCGCCAGCAGCCAAGAAGAATCGGCAGGGGCCCTTAACACTGAAGCTTTCTTT.

This clone was found a few times. The chain uses TRBV11-2 and TRBJ2-1; 8 nucleotides line up with TRBD1. The length of the CDR3 is 15 residues. CDR1 is SGHAT, CDR2 FQNNGV, per germline. V was clipped by 5 bases and J by 0 bases; unmatched bases: 3. The CDR3: CASSKTGASYNEQFF. Written as DNA, the CDR3 is TGTGCCAGCAGCAAGACAGGGGCCTCCTACAATGAGCAGTTCTTC.

This chain joins TRBV11-2 and TRBJ1-6; D is possibly TRBD1 (6 bases). V lost 5 bases to trimming and J lost 5 bases, with 19 bases between them. This CDR3 is 17 amino acids long. Germline V gives CDR1 SGHAT, CDR2 FQNNGV. The CDR3 region has the DNA TGTGCCAGCAGCATCGAGGACAGTTATTCCCATAATTCACCCCTCCACTTT. It codes for CASSIEDSYSHNSPLHF.

The sample holds a few counts of this clone. J is TRBJ2-1 and V is TRBV9; 9 bases map to TRBD2. CDR3 size: 15 residues. CDR1 is SGDLS, CDR2 YYNGEE, per germline. V shed 0 bases and J 9 bases; nucleotides not matched to a gene: 7. The CDR3 is CASSVGIAGEREQFF. As DNA, the CDR3 is TGTGCCAGCAGCGTAGGGATAGCGGGGGAACGTGAGCAGTTCTTC.

With regard to this clone: Relative to the germline gene, one junction end is altered; a read error may explain this. This sequence joins TRBV4-3 and TRBJ2-7, with 8 bases lining up with TRBD2. Germline V gene lookup returns CDR1 LGHNA and CDR2 YSLEER. This CDR3 has 17 amino acids. Here the CDR3 reads CASSQVWVGGASDEQYF. The CDR3 nucleotides are TGCGCCAGCAGCCAAGTTTGGGTCGGGGGGGCCTCCGACGAGCAGTACTTC.

This chain links TRBV4-3 with TRBJ1-5, with D possibly TRBD1 on 6 matching bases. Trimming left V 0 bases short and J 1 base short, with 16 bases between. This CDR3 has 18 residues. The germline gives CDR1 LGHNA, CDR2 YSLEER. The CDR3 coding sequence is TGCGCCAGCAGCCAAGATGCTTTGGGTACAGGGAGCAATCAGCCCCAGCATTTT. This sequence encodes CASSQDALGTGSNQPQHF.

This sequence joins TRBV29-1 and TRBJ1-1; a weak D match, TRBD1 (6 bases). In germline, CDR1 is SQVTM, CDR2 ANQGSEA. V shed 6 bases and J shed 5 bases, with 19 bases lying between them. CDR3 length: 14 amino acids. CDR3: CSVLKRQVWTEAFF. The CDR3 coding sequence is TGCAGCGTCCTAAAAAGACAGGTTTGGACTGAAGCTTTCTTT.